Listed below are T cell receptor beta chains from one sample, sequenced in a study of cytomegalovirus exposure and HLA in healthy donors. Sequencing was performed with immunoSEQ multiplex PCR; in TCRdb, only in-frame clones are kept and a portion is missing. Counted here are approximately 160,000 clones, 86% occurring once; the ten biggest clones make up 5.7%. Sequencing was performed on PBMCs. The receptors were sampled from a woman aged 25 to 45 in good health and CMV-seronegative. Each CDR3 is given with its conserved first and last residue. D genes are given only for firm matches. The listing skips clone size in some rows; elsewhere it reads once, few, many or a size class.

CDR3aa: CASSFQDLQETQYF
CDR3nt: TGTGCCAGCAGTTTTCAGGACCTCCAAGAGACCCAGTACTTC
d_gene: .
v_gene: TRBV28
abundance: .
j_gene: TRBJ2-5

CDR3aa: CAWSGGQGANVLTF
CDR3nt: TGTGCCTGGAGTGGGGGACAGGGGGCCAACGTCCTGACTTTC
d_gene: TRBD1
v_gene: TRBV30
abundance: .
j_gene: TRBJ2-6

CDR3aa: CASSYGTGELFF
CDR3nt: TGTGCCAGCAGTTACGGGACCGGGGAGCTGTTTTTT
d_gene: .
v_gene: TRBV6-5
abundance: .
j_gene: TRBJ2-2

CDR3aa: CASRPFGNTEAFF
CDR3nt: TGTGCCAGCAGACCCTTTGGGAACACTGAAGCTTTCTTT
d_gene: .
v_gene: TRBV28
abundance: .
j_gene: TRBJ1-1

CDR3aa: CAWQSRVAGNTIYF
CDR3nt: TGTGCCTGGCAATCCAGGGTGGCTGGAAACACCATATATTTT
d_gene: .
v_gene: TRBV30
abundance: .
j_gene: TRBJ1-3

CDR3aa: CASSGTGEQPQHF
CDR3nt: TGTGCCAGCAGCGGGACAGGGGAACAGCCCCAGCATTTT
d_gene: TRBD1
v_gene: TRBV2
abundance: few
j_gene: TRBJ1-5

CDR3aa: CASSEQGGTGNTIYF
CDR3nt: TGTGCCAGCAGTGAGCAAGGGGGAACTGGAAACACCATATATTTT
d_gene: .
v_gene: TRBV25-1
abundance: .
j_gene: TRBJ1-3

CDR3aa: CASSLGQGQQFF
CDR3nt: TGTGCCAGCAGCTTAGGGCAGGGGCAGCAGTTCTTC
d_gene: .
v_gene: TRBV7-3
abundance: .
j_gene: TRBJ2-1

CDR3aa: CASSATSGGTDTQYF
CDR3nt: TGTGCCAGCAGTGCTACTAGCGGGGGCACAGATACGCAGTATTTT
d_gene: TRBD2
v_gene: TRBV6-4
abundance: once
j_gene: TRBJ2-3

CDR3aa: CASTPRGGFQPQHF
CDR3nt: TGTGCCAGTACTCCCCGAGGAGGGTTTCAGCCCCAGCATTTT
d_gene: .
v_gene: TRBV19
abundance: .
j_gene: TRBJ1-5

CDR3aa: CASSHDRGNTEAFF
CDR3nt: TGTGCCAGCAGCCACGACAGGGGGAACACTGAAGCTTTCTTT
d_gene: TRBD1
v_gene: TRBV4-2
abundance: .
j_gene: TRBJ1-1

CDR3aa: CAISRGTGGTGELFF
CDR3nt: TGTGCCATCAGTCGAGGGACAGGGGGGACCGGGGAGCTGTTTTTT
d_gene: TRBD1
v_gene: TRBV10-3
abundance: .
j_gene: TRBJ2-2

CDR3aa: CASSPFRARDTEAFF
CDR3nt: TGTGCCAGCTCACCTTTCCGGGCCAGGGACACTGAAGCTTTCTTT
d_gene: .
v_gene: TRBV18
abundance: .
j_gene: TRBJ1-1

CDR3aa: CASTDNLGQQHGEQFF
CDR3nt: TGTGCCAGCACTGACAACCTGGGACAACAACACGGTGAGCAGTTCTTC
d_gene: .
v_gene: TRBV7-9
abundance: .
j_gene: TRBJ2-1

CDR3aa: CASSLKGGTDTQYF
CDR3nt: TGTGCCAGCAGCTTAAAAGGGGGGACAGATACGCAGTATTTT
d_gene: .
v_gene: TRBV7-2
abundance: once
j_gene: TRBJ2-3

CDR3aa: CASSEGSGWGYTF
CDR3nt: TGTGCCAGCAGTGAAGGGTCAGGTTGGGGCTACACCTTC
d_gene: .
v_gene: TRBV6-1
abundance: .
j_gene: TRBJ1-2